The rows below give T cell receptor beta chains drawn from one sample of a study of blood T cell repertoires in COVID-19. Profiling relied on immunoSEQ multiplex PCR, and the TCRdb table lists in-frame clones only, not all of them. This repertoire shows approximately 270,000 clones, 91% found once; its top ten account for roughly 2.8%. The sequenced material came from PBMCs or T cells enriched from blood (not recorded which). All receptors derive from a man aged 40-49 years who had been exposed to COVID-19. CDR3s include the opening cysteine and the closing phenylalanine or tryptophan. D genes are given only for firm matches. Clone size, where shown, is once, few, many, or a class for clones that have expanded.

CDR3: CASSYKQGSDAVNTEAFF
DNA: TGTGCCAGCAGTTACAAACAGGGGTCGGATGCGGTGAACACTGAAGCTTTCTTT
size: -
D: TRBD1
J: TRBJ1-1
V: TRBV6-8

CDR3: CASSPGDNEAFF
DNA: TGTGCCAGCAGCCCTGGGGACAATGAAGCTTTCTTT
size: -
D: -
J: TRBJ1-1
V: TRBV9

CDR3: CASSESGASWKGEQYF
DNA: TGCGCCAGCAGTGAGTCGGGGGCTAGCTGGAAGGGCGAGCAGTACTTC
size: -
D: -
J: TRBJ2-7
V: TRBV10-2

CDR3: CASSPGLRGVQPQHF
DNA: TGTGCCAGTAGCCCCGGGTTGCGGGGGGTGCAGCCCCAGCATTTT
size: once
D: -
J: TRBJ1-5
V: TRBV19

CDR3: CASSEGTTGAGYTF
DNA: TGTGCCAGCAGTGAAGGCACGACAGGGGCTGGCTACACCTTC
size: -
D: TRBD1
J: TRBJ1-2
V: TRBV6-1

CDR3: CASSPDRGLDEQYF
DNA: TGCGCCAGCAGCCCGGACAGGGGGCTCGACGAGCAGTACTTC
size: -
D: TRBD1
J: TRBJ2-7
V: TRBV5-1

CDR3: CASSYTSGSEQYF
DNA: TGTGCCAGCAGCTACACTTCGGGGAGTGAGCAGTACTTC
size: -
D: -
J: TRBJ2-7
V: TRBV5-4

CDR3: CASSYDRSIQETQYF
DNA: TGTGCCAGCAGCTATGACAGGTCCATACAAGAGACCCAGTACTTC
size: -
D: -
J: TRBJ2-5
V: TRBV28

CDR3: CASSYYASGTGDREQYF
DNA: TGTGCCAGTAGTTACTACGCATCCGGGACAGGGGACCGCGAGCAGTACTTC
size: -
D: TRBD1
J: TRBJ2-7
V: TRBV19

CDR3: CASSQSGIGHEQYF
DNA: TGTGCCAGCAGCCAGAGCGGGATAGGCCACGAGCAGTACTTC
size: -
D: TRBD2
J: TRBJ2-7
V: TRBV3-1/TRBV3-2

CDR3: CASSLVGGRETQYF
DNA: TGTGCCAGCAGCTTAGTTGGGGGCCGGGAAACGCAGTATTTT
size: -
D: -
J: TRBJ2-3
V: TRBV7-2

CDR3: CASSQASGGADTQYF
DNA: TGTGCCAGCAGCCAAGCTTCGGGAGGGGCAGATACGCAGTATTTT
size: -
D: TRBD2
J: TRBJ2-3
V: TRBV4-2

CDR3: CASSPHEGGAIYYNEQFF
DNA: TGTGCCAGCAGCCCACATGAAGGCGGAGCAATATACTACAATGAGCAGTTCTTC
size: -
D: -
J: TRBJ2-1
V: TRBV7-8

CDR3: CASSFGGRFPDTQYF
DNA: TGTGCCAGCAGTTTTGGCGGGAGGTTCCCAGATACGCAGTATTTT
size: -
D: TRBD2
J: TRBJ2-3
V: TRBV27

CDR3: CASSLAATGGDVTQYF
DNA: TGTGCCAGCAGTTTGGCCGCCACGGGGGGCGATGTGACCCAGTACTTC
size: -
D: -
J: TRBJ2-5
V: TRBV28

CDR3: CASSQLLDTEAFF
DNA: TGTGCCAGCAGTCAACTTTTAGACACTGAAGCTTTCTTT
size: -
D: -
J: TRBJ1-1
V: TRBV28

CDR3: CASSIERAGSNTGELFF
DNA: TGTGCCAGTAGTATAGAGCGGGCGGGGTCGAACACCGGGGAGCTGTTTTTT
size: -
D: -
J: TRBJ2-2
V: TRBV19

CDR3: CASSFAGNEQFF
DNA: TGTGCCAGCAGTTTCGCGGGCAATGAGCAGTTCTTC
size: -
D: -
J: TRBJ2-1
V: TRBV12-3/TRBV12-4

CDR3: CASNTERQSGDGYNEQFF
DNA: TGTGCCAGCAACACCGAGAGACAGTCGGGAGACGGCTACAATGAGCAGTTCTTC
size: -
D: -
J: TRBJ2-1
V: TRBV9

CDR3: CASSLYLGTGRNQPQHF
DNA: TGTGCCAGCAGCTTGTATCTCGGGACAGGACGCAATCAGCCCCAGCATTTT
size: -
D: TRBD1
J: TRBJ1-5
V: TRBV7-9

CDR3: CASSLSSGLTNEKLFF
DNA: TGTGCCAGCAGCTTAAGTTCCGGACTAACTAATGAAAAACTGTTTTTT
size: -
D: -
J: TRBJ1-4
V: TRBV7-9

CDR3: CASSFLLAGAEDTQYF
DNA: TGTGCCAGCAGTTTTCTACTAGCGGGAGCGGAAGATACGCAGTATTTT
size: -
D: TRBD2
J: TRBJ2-3
V: TRBV27

CDR3: CASSRGLEQFF
DNA: TGTGCCAGCAGTCGAGGTCTGGAGCAGTTCTTC
size: -
D: -
J: TRBJ2-1
V: TRBV12-3/TRBV12-4

CDR3: CSGLQRGTDTQYF
DNA: TGCAGCGGTTTACAGAGAGGCACAGATACGCAGTATTTT
size: -
D: -
J: TRBJ2-3
V: TRBV29-1

CDR3: CASSRTGLNYGYTF
DNA: TGTGCCAGCAGTAGGACAGGGCTAAACTATGGCTACACCTTC
size: -
D: TRBD1
J: TRBJ1-2
V: TRBV2

CDR3: CASSSTRLTSFQPQHF
DNA: TGTGCCAGTAGTAGTACGAGGTTGACTAGCTTTCAGCCCCAGCATTTT
size: -
D: -
J: TRBJ1-5
V: TRBV19

CDR3: CASIAGNTEAFF
DNA: TGTGCCAGTATTGCAGGGAACACTGAAGCTTTCTTT
size: once
D: -
J: TRBJ1-1
V: TRBV19

CDR3: CASSRIPGHAAEKLFF
DNA: TGTGCCAGCAGCCGGATACCGGGACACGCAGCCGAAAAACTGTTTTTT
size: -
D: -
J: TRBJ1-4
V: TRBV7-9

CDR3: CASTREDRYSGNTIYF
DNA: TGTGCCAGCACGAGGGAAGATAGATACTCTGGAAACACCATATATTTT
size: -
D: -
J: TRBJ1-3
V: TRBV2

CDR3: CASSRTGGQTNTGELFF
DNA: TGTGCCAGCTCACGGACGGGGGGCCAGACGAACACCGGGGAGCTGTTTTTT
size: -
D: -
J: TRBJ2-2
V: TRBV18

CDR3: CSVGTSGIFPSSEQYF
DNA: TGCAGCGTTGGGACTAGCGGGATTTTCCCCTCTAGCGAGCAGTACTTC
size: -
D: TRBD2
J: TRBJ2-7
V: TRBV29-1

CDR3: CASSVSIAGTGGQETQYF
DNA: TGTGCCAGCAGCGTCAGTATCGCCGGGACAGGGGGCCAAGAGACCCAGTACTTC
size: -
D: TRBD1
J: TRBJ2-5
V: TRBV9

CDR3: CASSQDRIDTEAFF
DNA: TGTGCCAGCAGCCAAGACAGGATAGACACTGAAGCTTTCTTT
size: -
D: -
J: TRBJ1-1
V: TRBV3-1/TRBV3-2

CDR3: CASSSWTFGHNEQFF
DNA: TGTGCCAGTAGTTCCTGGACTTTCGGCCACAATGAGCAGTTCTTC
size: -
D: -
J: TRBJ2-1
V: TRBV19

CDR3: CAIGKNRDPPGEYTGELFF
DNA: TGTGCCATCGGAAAAAACCGGGATCCCCCGGGCGAATACACCGGGGAGCTGTTTTTT
size: -
D: -
J: TRBJ2-2
V: TRBV10-3

CDR3: CASSQGGGQLIYNEQFF
DNA: TGTGCCAGCAGCCAAGGCGGAGGCCAGCTGATATACAATGAGCAGTTCTTC
size: -
D: -
J: TRBJ2-1
V: TRBV3-1/TRBV3-2